The present entry profiles one T cell receptor (beta chain) with its context. CDR1 KGHSH and CDR2 LQKENI come from the germline V gene. This CDR3 is 16 amino acids long. V was pared by 2 bases and J by 2 bases, with 8 bases of the junction left unmatched. The sample is drawn from a study of T cell changes during pregnancy in multiple sclerosis. The assay was immunoSEQ multiplex PCR, and TCRdb's table has in-frame clones only and misses some. The sample lists 51,000 or so clones, 90% to 95% occurring once. This receptor was obtained from a female donor with multiple sclerosis, enrolled in a pregnancy study. The chain has TRBV18 and TRBJ1-2, with TRBD1 matching over 7 bases. The input for sequencing was peripheral blood, taken in the second trimester of pregnancy. The CDR3 reads CASSPETRGANYGYTF. DNA of the CDR3: TGTGCCAGCTCACCAGAAACCAGGGGGGCCAACTATGGCTACACCTTC. Full variable domain (rest looked up from reference TRBV18 and TRBJ1-2): NAGVMQNPRHLVRRRGQEARLRCSPMKGHSHVYWYRQLPEEGLKFMVYLQKENIIDESGMPKERFSAEFPKEGPSILRIQQVVRGDSAAYFCASSPETRGANYGYTFGSGTRLTVV.